The TCR beta chain described here comes from a study of shared clonotypes between healthy human individuals. Study results and limitations: The sharing of roughly 5% of naive CD4 clonotypes was seen across a handful of donors.

Positive CCR7 selection of CD45RO-negative cells yielded the naive CD8 cells, and terminally differentiated effector memory CD45RA+ cells were excluded. There were no recent acute infections or vaccinations among the donors, who were healthy HIV-negative adults. This clone was observed a single time. The antigen is undetermined. The study ran the assay at deep level. Method: immunoSEQ multiplex PCR; TCRdb's copy keeps in-frame clones and lacks some. Found here are about 2.2 million clones, more than 85% of them singletons; the top ten hold 1.5% to 2%. Looked up from germline, CDR1 is MNHEY and CDR2 is SMNVEV (reference sequence). V shed 9 bases, J shed 5 bases, and the junction held 14 bases outside the gene matches. The CDR3 runs to 16 residues.

The sequenced material came from naive CD8+ T cells from PBMCs. The TCR was taken from a man aged 18 to 29 in good health. Some clones in this sample may be carry-over from other donors' samples. The J gene is TRBJ2-2, the V gene TRBV27, with 8 nucleotides matching TRBD2. Written as DNA, the CDR3 is TGTGCCAGTTGCTTCGGGAGGGTCCCCGGAACCGGGGAGCTGTTTTTT. As protein: CASCFGRVPGTGELFF.